One T cell receptor beta chain is described in this entry. Its antigen is undetermined. Other nucleotide sequences from this sample produce the same CDR3. This record belongs to a study of T cell responses to AZD1222 COVID-19 vaccine. General observations from the study: Increased Spike-specific TCR breadth and depth were observed after two AZD1222 doses. Nearly half of the spike-specific TCRs reportedly recognize variant regions that carry no mutations.

Trimming stripped 0 bases from V and 0 bases from J, with 7 bases between. The CDR3 contains 15 residues. From germline, CDR1 is SGHKS and CDR2 YYEKEE (reference sequence). TCRdb's copy holds only in-frame clones and misses some; the assay was immunoSEQ multiplex PCR. The table shows some 95,000 clones, with about 86% occurring only once. The receptor was derived from an adult in good health. The chain employs TRBV5-5 and TRBJ1-5; D unclear. This sample comprised peripheral blood, obtained on day 0 of AZD1222 vaccination. The CDR3 bases are TGTGCCAGCAGCTTGGCAGATAGTAGCAATCAGCCCCAGCATTTT. Translation: CASSLADSSNQPQHF.